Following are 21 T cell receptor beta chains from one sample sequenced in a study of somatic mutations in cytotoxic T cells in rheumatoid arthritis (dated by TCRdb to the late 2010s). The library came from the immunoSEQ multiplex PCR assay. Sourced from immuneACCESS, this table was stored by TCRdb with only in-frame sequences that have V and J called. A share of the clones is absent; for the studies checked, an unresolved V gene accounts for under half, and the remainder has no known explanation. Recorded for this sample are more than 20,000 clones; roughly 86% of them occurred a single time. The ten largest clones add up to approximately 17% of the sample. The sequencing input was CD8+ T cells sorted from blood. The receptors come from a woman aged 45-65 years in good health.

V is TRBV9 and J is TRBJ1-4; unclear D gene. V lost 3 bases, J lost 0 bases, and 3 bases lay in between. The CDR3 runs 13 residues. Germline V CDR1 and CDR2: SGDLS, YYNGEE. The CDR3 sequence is CASSAPTNEKLFF. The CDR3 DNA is TGTGCCAGCAGCGCACCAACTAATGAAAAACTGTTTTTT.

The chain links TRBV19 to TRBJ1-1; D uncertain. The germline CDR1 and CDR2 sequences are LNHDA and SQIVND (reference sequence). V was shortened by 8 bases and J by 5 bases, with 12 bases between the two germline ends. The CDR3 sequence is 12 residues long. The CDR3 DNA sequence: TGTGCCAGTTCAAGCAGGCTTACTGAAGCTTTCTTT. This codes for CASSSRLTEAFF. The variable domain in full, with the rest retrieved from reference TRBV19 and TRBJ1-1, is DGGITQSPKYLFRKEGQNVTLSCEQNLNHDAMYWYRQDPGQGLRLIYYSQIVNDFQKGDIAEGYSVSREKKESFPLTVTSAQKNPTAFYLCASSSRLTEAFFGQGTRLTVV.

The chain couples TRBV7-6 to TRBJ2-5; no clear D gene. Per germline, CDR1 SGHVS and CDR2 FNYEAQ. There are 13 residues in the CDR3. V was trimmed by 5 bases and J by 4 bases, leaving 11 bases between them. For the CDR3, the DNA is TGTGCCAGCAGCCTTGGGCCCCTAGAGACCCAGTACTTC. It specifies CASSLGPLETQYF.

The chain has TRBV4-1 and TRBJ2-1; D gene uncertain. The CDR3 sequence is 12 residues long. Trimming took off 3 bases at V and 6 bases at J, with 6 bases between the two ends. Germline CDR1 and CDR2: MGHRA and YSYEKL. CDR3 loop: CASSQVGNEQFF. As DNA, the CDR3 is TGCGCCAGCAGCCAGGTCGGCAATGAGCAGTTCTTC.

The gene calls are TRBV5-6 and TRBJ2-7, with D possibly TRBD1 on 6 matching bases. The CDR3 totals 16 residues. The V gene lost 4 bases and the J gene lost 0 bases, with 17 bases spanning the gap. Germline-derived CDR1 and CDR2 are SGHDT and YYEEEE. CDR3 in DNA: TGTGCCAGCAGCGCGACCGGGACACTGAGCTCCTACGAGCAGTACTTC. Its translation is CASSATGTLSSYEQYF.

CDR3 sequence (DNA): TGTGCCAGCCTTACCGGGACAGCGGGCACCGGGGAGCTGTTTTTT. Protein product: CASLTGTAGTGELFF. This rearrangement joins TRBV6-5 to TRBJ2-2; possible D gene TRBD1, 7 bases. The germline gives CDR1 MNHEY, CDR2 SVGAGI. CDR3 length: 15 residues. Trimming cost V 8 bases and J 4 bases, with 17 bases left between them.

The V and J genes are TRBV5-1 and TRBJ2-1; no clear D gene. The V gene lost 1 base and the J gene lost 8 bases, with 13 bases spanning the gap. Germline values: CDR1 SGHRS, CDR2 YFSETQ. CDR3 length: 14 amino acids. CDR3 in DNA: TGCGCCAGCAGCTTGAGGTATGCTACCGATGAGCAGTTCTTC. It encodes CASSLRYATDEQFF.

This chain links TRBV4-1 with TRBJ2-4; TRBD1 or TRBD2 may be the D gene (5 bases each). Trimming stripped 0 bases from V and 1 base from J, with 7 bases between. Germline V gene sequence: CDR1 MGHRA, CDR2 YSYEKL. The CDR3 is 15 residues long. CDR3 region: CASSQEWGAKNIQYF. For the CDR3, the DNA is TGCGCCAGCAGCCAAGAATGGGGGGCCAAAAACATTCAGTACTTC.

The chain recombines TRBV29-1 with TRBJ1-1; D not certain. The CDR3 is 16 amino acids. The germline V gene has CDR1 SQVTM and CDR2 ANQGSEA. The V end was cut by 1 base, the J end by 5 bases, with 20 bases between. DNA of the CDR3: TGCAGCGTTGAAGTTCCCCGGTTTGAAGGAATAACTGAAGCTTTCTTT. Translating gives CSVEVPRFEGITEAFF.

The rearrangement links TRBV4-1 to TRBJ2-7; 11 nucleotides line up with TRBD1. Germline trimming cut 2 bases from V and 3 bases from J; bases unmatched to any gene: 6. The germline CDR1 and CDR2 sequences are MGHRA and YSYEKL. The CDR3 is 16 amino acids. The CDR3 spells CASSQKGQGAVYEQYF. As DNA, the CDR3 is TGCGCCAGCAGCCAAAAAGGACAGGGGGCCGTCTACGAGCAGTACTTC.

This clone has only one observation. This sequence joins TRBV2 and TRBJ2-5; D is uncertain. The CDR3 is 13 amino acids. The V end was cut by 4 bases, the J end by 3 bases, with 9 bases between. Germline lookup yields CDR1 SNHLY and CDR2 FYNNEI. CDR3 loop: CASSGRGEETQYF. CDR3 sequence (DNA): TGTGCCAGCAGTGGGAGAGGAGAAGAGACCCAGTACTTC.

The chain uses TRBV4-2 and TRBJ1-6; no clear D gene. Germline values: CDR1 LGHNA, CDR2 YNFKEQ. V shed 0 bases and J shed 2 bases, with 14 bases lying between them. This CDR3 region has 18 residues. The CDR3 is CASSQDWSAWAYNSPLHF. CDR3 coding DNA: TGTGCCAGCAGCCAAGATTGGTCCGCTTGGGCCTATAATTCACCCCTCCACTTT.

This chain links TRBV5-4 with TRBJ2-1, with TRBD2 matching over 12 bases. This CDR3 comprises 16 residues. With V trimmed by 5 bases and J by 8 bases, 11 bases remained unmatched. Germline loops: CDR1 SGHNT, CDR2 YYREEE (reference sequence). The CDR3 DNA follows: TGTGCCAGCAGTCTCTCCCTAGCGGGGGGGGGCCATGAGCAGTTCTTC. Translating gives CASSLSLAGGGHEQFF. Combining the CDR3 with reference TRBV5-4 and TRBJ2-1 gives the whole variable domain ETGVTQSPTHLIKTRGQQVTLRCSSQSGHNTVSWYQQALGQGPQFIFQYYREEENGRGNFPPRFSGLQFPNYSSELNVNALELDDSALYLCASSLSLAGGGHEQFFGPGTRLTVL.

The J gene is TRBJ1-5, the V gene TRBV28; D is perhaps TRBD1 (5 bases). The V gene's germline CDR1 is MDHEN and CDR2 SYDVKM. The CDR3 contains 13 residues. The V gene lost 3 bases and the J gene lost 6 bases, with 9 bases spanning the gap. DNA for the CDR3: TGTGCCAGCAGTTTTCCAGGGAGTCAGCCCCAGCATTTT. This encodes CASSFPGSQPQHF.

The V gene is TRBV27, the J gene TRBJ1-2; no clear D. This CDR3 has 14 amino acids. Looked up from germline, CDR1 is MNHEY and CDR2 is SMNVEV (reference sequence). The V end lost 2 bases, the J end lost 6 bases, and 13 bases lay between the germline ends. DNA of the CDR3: TGTGCCAGCAGTTTAGTGTTTGGGGATCATGGCTACACCTTC. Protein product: CASSLVFGDHGYTF.

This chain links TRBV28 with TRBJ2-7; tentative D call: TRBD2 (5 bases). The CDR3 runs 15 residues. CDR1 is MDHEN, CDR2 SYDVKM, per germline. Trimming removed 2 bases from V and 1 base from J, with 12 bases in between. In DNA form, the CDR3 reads TGTGCCAGCAGTTTAGGTCGGGGTTTGTCCTACGAGCAGTACGTC. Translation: CASSLGRGLSYEQYV.

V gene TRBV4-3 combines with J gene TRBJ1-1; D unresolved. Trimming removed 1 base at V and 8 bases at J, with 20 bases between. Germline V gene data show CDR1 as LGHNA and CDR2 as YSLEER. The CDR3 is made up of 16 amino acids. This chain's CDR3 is CASSQVLTLRRIEAFF. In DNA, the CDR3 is TGCGCCAGCAGCCAAGTGTTGACGCTGCGGCGTATCGAAGCTTTCTTT.

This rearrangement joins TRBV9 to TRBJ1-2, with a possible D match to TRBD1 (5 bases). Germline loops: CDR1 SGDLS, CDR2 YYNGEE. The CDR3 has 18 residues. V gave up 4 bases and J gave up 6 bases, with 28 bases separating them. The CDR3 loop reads CASSPYRDPAKGTDGYTF. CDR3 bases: TGTGCCAGCAGCCCGTACCGGGATCCTGCAAAGGGGACTGATGGCTACACCTTC.

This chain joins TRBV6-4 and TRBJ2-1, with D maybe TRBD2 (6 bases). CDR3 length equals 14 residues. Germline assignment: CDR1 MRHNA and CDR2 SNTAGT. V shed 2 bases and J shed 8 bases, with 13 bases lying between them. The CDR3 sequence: CASSDTPEGHEQFF. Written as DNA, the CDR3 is TGTGCCAGCAGTGACACCCCGGAGGGTCATGAGCAGTTCTTC.

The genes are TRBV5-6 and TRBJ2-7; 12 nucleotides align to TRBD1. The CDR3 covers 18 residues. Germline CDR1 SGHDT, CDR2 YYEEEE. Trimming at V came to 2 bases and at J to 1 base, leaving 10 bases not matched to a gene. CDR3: CASSFTGTGGAGSYEQYF. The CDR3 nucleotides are TGTGCCAGCAGCTTTACCGGGACAGGGGGCGCGGGGTCCTACGAGCAGTACTTC. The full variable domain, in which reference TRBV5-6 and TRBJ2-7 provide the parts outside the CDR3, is DAGVTQSPTHLIKTRGQQVTLRCSPKSGHDTVSWYQQALGQGPQFIFQYYEEEERQRGNFPDRFSGHQFPNYSSELNVNALLLGDSALYLCASSFTGTGGAGSYEQYFGPGTRLTVT.

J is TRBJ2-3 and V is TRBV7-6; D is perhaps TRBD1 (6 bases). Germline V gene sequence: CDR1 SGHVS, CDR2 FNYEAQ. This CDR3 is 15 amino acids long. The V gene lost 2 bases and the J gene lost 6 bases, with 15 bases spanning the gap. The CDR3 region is CASSLRIQGTDTQYF. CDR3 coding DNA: TGTGCCAGCAGCTTAAGAATACAGGGAACGGATACGCAGTATTTT.